The T cell receptor beta chain under discussion was sequenced for a study of blood T cell repertoires in COVID-19. Across the whole study: The United States, Italy and Spain provided the acute and convalescent COVID-19 samples.

Germline V gene sequence: CDR1 SGHRS, CDR2 YFSETQ. This CDR3 has 16 residues. Trimming cost V 3 bases and J 2 bases; bases outside gene matches: 6. Source study methods: Using reference gene primer amplification, nucleated cell counts were estimated. Measured with immunoSEQ multiplex PCR; TCRdb has only the in-frame clones, and not every one. V, J and clone size were drawn from that table, and D and trimming were deduced from the DNA. This table has under 300,000 clones, 70% to 90% appearing once. The sequence was obtained from a man between 18 and 35 years old with active or convalescent COVID-19. Sequenced input: peripheral blood. V usage is TRBV5-1 and J usage is TRBJ2-1; 9 nucleotides match TRBD1. CDR3 DNA: TGCGCCAGCAGCTGGGGGACAGGGTTGACCTACAATGAGCAGTTCTTC. This gives the protein CASSWGTGLTYNEQFF.